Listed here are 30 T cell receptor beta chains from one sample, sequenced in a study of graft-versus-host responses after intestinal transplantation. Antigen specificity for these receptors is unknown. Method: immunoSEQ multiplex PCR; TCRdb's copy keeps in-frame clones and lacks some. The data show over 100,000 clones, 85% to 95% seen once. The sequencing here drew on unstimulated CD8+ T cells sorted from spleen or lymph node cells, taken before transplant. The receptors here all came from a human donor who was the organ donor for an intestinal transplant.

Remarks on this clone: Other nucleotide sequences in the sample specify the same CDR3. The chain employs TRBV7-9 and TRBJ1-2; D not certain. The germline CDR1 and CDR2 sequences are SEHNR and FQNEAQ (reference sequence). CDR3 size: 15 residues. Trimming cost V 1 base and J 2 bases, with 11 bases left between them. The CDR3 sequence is CASSLVALLNYGYTF. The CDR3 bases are TGTGCCAGCAGCTTAGTGGCCCTTCTGAACTATGGCTACACCTTC.

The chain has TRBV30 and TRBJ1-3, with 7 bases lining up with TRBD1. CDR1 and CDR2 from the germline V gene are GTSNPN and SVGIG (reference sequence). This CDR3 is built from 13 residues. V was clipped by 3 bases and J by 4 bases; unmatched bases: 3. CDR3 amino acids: CAWSKTGGNTIYF. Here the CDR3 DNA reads TGTGCCTGGAGCAAGACAGGGGGAAACACCATATATTTT.

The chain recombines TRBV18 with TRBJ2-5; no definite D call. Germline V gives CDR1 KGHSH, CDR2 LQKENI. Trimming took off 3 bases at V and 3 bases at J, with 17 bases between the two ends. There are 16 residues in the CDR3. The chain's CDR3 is CASSPTFGRMKETQYF. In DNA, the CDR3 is TGTGCCAGCTCACCTACGTTCGGACGTATGAAAGAGACCCAGTACTTC.

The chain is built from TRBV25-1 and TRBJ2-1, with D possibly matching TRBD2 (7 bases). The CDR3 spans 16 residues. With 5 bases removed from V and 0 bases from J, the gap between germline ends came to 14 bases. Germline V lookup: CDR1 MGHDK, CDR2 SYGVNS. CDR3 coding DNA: TGTGCCAGCAGTCTAAGGGGGGGGAACTCCTACAATGAGCAGTTCTTC. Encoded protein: CASSLRGGNSYNEQFF.

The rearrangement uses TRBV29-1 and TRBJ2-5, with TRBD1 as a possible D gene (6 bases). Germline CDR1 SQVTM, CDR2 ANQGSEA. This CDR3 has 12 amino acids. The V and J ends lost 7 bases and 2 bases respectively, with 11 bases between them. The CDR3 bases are TGCAGCGCTCGACAGGATCAAGAGACCCAGTACTTC. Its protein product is CSARQDQETQYF.

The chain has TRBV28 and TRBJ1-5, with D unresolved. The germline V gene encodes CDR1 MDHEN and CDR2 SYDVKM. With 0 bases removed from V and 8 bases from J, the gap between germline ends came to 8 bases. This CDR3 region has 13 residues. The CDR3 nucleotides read TGTGCCAGCAGTTTATGGGGCCCCGAGCCCCAGCATTTT. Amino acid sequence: CASSLWGPEPQHF. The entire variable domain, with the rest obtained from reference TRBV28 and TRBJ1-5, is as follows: DVKVTQSSRYLVKRTGEKVFLECVQDMDHENMFWYRQDPGLGLRLIYFSYDVKMKEKGDIPEGYSVSREKKERFSLILESASTNQTSMYLCASSLWGPEPQHFGDGTRLSIL.

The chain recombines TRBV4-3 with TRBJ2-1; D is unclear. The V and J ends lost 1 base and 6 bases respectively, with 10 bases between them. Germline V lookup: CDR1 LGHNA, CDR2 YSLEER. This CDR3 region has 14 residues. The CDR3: CASSQAAGFNEQFF. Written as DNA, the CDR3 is TGCGCCAGCAGCCAAGCGGCCGGATTCAATGAGCAGTTCTTC.

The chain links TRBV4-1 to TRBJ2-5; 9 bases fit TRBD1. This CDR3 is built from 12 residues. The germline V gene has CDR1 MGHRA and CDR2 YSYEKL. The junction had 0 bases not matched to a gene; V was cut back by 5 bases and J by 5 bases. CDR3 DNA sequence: TGCGCCAGCAGCGGACAGGGGGAGACCCAGTACTTC. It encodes CASSGQGETQYF.

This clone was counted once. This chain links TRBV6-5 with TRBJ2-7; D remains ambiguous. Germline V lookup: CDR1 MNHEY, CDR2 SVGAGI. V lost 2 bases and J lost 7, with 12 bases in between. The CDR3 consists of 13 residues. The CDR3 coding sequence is TGTGCCAGCAGTTACGGGTCTAACGGGGAGCAGTACTTC. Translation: CASSYGSNGEQYF.

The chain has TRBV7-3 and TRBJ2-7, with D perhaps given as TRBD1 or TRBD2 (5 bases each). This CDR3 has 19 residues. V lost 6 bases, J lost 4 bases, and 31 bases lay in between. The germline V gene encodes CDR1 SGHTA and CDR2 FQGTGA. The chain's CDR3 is CASRRTPSELTARGYEQYF. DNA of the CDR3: TGTGCCAGCAGAAGAACCCCATCAGAACTGACAGCGAGGGGTTACGAGCAGTACTTC.

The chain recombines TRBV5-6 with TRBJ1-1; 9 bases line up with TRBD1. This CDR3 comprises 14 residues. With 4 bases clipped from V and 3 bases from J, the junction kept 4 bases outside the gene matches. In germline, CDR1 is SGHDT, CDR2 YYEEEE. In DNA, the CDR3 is TGTGCCAGCAGCGCCGACAGGGGGTACACTGAAGCTTTCTTT. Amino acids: CASSADRGYTEAFF.

The CDR3 sequence: CASTPQGDRGYEQYF. Here the CDR3 DNA reads TGTGCCAGCACTCCCCAAGGGGACAGGGGCTACGAGCAGTACTTC. V and J are TRBV6-5 and TRBJ2-7; TRBD1 aligns across 10 bases. V shed 7 bases, J shed 3 bases, and the junction held 9 bases outside the gene matches. Germline values: CDR1 MNHEY, CDR2 SVGAGI. The CDR3 runs 15 residues.

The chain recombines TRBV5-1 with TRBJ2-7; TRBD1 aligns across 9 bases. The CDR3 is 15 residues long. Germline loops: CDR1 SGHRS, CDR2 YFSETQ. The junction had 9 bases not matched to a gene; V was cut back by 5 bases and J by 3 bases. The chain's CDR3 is CASSLGQGPGYEQYF. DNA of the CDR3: TGCGCCAGCAGTCTAGGACAGGGGCCGGGCTACGAGCAGTACTTC.

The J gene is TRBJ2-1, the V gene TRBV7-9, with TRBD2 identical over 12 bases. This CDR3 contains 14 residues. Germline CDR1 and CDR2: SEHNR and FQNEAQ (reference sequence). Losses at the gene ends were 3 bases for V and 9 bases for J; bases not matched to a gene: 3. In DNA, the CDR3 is TGTGCCAGCAGCTTTTCTAGCGGGAGGGGTGAGCAGTTCTTC. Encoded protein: CASSFSSGRGEQFF.

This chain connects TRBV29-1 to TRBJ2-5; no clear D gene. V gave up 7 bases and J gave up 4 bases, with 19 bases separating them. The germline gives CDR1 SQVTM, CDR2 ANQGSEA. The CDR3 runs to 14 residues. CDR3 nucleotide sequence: TGCAGCGGGCAGGCTGGAGTAGGGTTAGAGACCCAGTACTTC. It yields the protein CSGQAGVGLETQYF.

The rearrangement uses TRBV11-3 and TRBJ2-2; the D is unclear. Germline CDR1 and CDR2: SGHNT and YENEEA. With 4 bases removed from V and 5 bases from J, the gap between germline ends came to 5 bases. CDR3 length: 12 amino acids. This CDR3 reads CASSWKTGELFF. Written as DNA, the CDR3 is TGTGCCAGCAGCTGGAAAACCGGGGAGCTGTTTTTT.

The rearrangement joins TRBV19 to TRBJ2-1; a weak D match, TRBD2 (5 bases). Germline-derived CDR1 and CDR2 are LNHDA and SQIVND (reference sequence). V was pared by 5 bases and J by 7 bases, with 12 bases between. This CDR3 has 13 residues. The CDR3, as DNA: TGTGCCAGTAGTTGGGGTAGCGTAAATGAGCAGTTCTTC. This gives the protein CASSWGSVNEQFF.

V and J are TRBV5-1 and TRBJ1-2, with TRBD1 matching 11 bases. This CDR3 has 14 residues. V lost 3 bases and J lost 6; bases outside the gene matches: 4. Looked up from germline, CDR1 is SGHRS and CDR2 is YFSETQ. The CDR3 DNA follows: TGCGCCAGCAGCTGGACAGGGGGCGGTGATGGCTACACCTTC. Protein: CASSWTGGGDGYTF.

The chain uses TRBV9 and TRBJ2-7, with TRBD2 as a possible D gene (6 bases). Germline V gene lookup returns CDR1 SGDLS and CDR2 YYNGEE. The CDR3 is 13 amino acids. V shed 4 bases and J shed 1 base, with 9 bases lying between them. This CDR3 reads CASSSGTSYEQYF. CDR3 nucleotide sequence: TGTGCCAGCAGCTCCGGGACTTCCTACGAGCAGTACTTC.

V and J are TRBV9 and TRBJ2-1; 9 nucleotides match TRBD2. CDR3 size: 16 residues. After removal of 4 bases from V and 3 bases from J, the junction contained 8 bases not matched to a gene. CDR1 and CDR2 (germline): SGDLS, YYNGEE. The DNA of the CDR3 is TGTGCCAGCAGCCGTTTACTAGCGGGCAGCTACAATGAGCAGTTCTTC. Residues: CASSRLLAGSYNEQFF.

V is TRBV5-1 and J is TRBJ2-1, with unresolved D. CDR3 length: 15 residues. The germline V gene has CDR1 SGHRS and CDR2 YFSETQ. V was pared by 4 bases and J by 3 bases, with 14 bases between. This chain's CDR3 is CASSSKSRYYNEQFF. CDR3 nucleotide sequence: TGCGCCAGCAGCAGTAAATCCCGATACTACAATGAGCAGTTCTTC.

CDR3: CASSFGVGRGPDNTEAFF. DNA of the CDR3: TGCGCCAGCAGCTTCGGGGTCGGCAGGGGCCCGGATAACACTGAAGCTTTCTTT. The J gene is TRBJ1-1, the V gene TRBV5-1; tentative D call: TRBD1 (6 bases). Between the trimmed V and J ends, which lost 2 bases and 2 bases, there was a span of 22 bases. This CDR3 spans 18 amino acids. From germline, CDR1 is SGHRS and CDR2 YFSETQ.

The CDR3 DNA is TGTGCCAGCAGTTACTCGTTCGGGGAGATCTCCTACGAGCAGTACTTC. Its translation: CASSYSFGEISYEQYF. This sequence joins TRBV6-5 and TRBJ2-7, with D possibly matching TRBD2 (5 bases). The CDR3 sequence is 16 residues long. Germline lookup yields CDR1 MNHEY and CDR2 SVGAGI. V lost 0 bases to trimming and J lost 0 bases, with 12 bases between them.

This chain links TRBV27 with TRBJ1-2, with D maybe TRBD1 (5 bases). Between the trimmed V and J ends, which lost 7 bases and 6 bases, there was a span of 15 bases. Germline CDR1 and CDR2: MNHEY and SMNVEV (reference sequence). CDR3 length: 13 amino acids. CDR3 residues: CASMGGGRNGYTF. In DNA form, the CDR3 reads TGTGCCAGCATGGGGGGAGGCAGGAATGGCTACACCTTC.

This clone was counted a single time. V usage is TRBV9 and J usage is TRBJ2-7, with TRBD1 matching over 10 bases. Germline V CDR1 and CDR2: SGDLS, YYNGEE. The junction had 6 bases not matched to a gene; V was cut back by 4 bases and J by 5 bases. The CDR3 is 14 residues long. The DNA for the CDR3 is TGTGCCAGCAGCCCCCGACAGGGGGCTAACGAGCAGTACTTC. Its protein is CASSPRQGANEQYF. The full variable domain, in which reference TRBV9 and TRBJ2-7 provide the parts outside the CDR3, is DSGVTQTPKHLITATGQRVTLRCSPRSGDLSVYWYQQSLDQGLQFLIQYYNGEERAKGNILERFSAQQFPDLHSELNLSSLELGDSALYFCASSPRQGANEQYFGPGTRLTVT.

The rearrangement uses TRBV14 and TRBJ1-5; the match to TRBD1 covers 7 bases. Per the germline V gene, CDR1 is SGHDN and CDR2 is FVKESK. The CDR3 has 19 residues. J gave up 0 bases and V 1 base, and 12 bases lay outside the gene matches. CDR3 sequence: CASSQASGTDPSSNQPQHF. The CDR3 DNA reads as TGTGCCAGCAGCCAAGCATCCGGGACAGACCCCTCTAGCAATCAGCCCCAGCATTTT. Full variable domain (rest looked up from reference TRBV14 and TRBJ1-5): EAGVTQFPSHSVIEKGQTVTLRCDPISGHDNLYWYRRVMGKEIKFLLHFVKESKQDESGMPNNRFLAERTGGTYSTLKVQPAELEDSGVYFCASSQASGTDPSSNQPQHFGDGTRLSIL.

Here the CDR3 DNA reads TGTGCCAGCAGCACAGGGGGGGAGCAGTACTTC. Protein sequence: CASSTGGEQYF. This chain links TRBV5-7 with TRBJ2-7; TRBD1 matches 8 bases. TRBV5-7 is an ORF, with its function uncertain. The CDR3 contains 11 residues. V shed 4 bases and J 7 bases; nucleotides not matched to a gene: 1.

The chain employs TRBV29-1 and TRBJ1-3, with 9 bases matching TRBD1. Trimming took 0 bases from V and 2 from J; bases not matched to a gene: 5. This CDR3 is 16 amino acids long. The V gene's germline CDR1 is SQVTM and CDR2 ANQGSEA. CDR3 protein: CSVEDKDRGPGNTIYF. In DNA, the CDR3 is TGCAGCGTTGAAGACAAGGACAGGGGACCTGGAAACACCATATATTTT.

The CDR3 nucleotides read TGTGCCAGCAGCCCGACTGAGGGAGCCCACACAGATACGCAGTATTTT. This translates into CASSPTEGAHTDTQYF. The chain joins TRBV4-2 to TRBJ2-3; perhaps TRBD2 as D (5 bases). V lost 4 bases, J lost 2 bases, and 16 bases lay in between. Germline V gives CDR1 LGHNA, CDR2 YNFKEQ. This CDR3 has 16 residues.

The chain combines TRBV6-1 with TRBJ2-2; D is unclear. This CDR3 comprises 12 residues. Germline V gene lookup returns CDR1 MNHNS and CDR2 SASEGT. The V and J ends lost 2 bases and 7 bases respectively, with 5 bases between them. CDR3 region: CASSELHGELFF. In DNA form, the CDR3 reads TGTGCCAGCAGTGAATTACACGGGGAGCTGTTTTTT.